Each of the 15 T cell receptor beta chains below was sequenced from the same sample in a study of shared clonotypes between healthy human individuals. Produced via immunoSEQ multiplex PCR; TCRdb's table is partial and in-frame only. The sample yields more than 2,000,000 clones, approximately 95% seen once. The sequenced sample consisted of naive CD4+ T cells from PBMCs. Subset described: CD45RA+ positively selected. Receptors were obtained from a man younger than 30 in good health. Some clones in this sample may be carry-over from other donors' samples.

The chain links TRBV4-3 to TRBJ2-3; unclear D gene. Germline V gene lookup returns CDR1 LGHNA and CDR2 YSLEER. Trimming shortened V by 0 bases and J by 2 bases, and 6 bases separated the two germline ends. The CDR3 loop spans 14 amino acids. The CDR3 nucleotides are TGCGCCAGCAGCCAAGAGACCACCACAGATACGCAGTATTTT. As protein: CASSQETTTDTQYF.

J is TRBJ2-2 and V is TRBV11-3; the match to TRBD2 covers 7 bases. From germline, CDR1 is SGHNT and CDR2 YENEEA. J lost 1 base, V lost 5 bases, and 10 bases had no gene match. This CDR3 has 17 amino acids. The CDR3 DNA is TGTGCCAGCAGCCAACCGAGGGAGGGTGGGAACACCGGGGAGCTGTTTTTT. Translation: CASSQPREGGNTGELFF.

The chain uses TRBV5-6 and TRBJ2-5; TRBD1 matches at 7 bases. The CDR3 covers 14 residues. The junction had 3 bases not matched to a gene; V was cut back by 2 bases and J by 2 bases. Per the germline V gene, CDR1 is SGHDT and CDR2 is YYEEEE. The CDR3 DNA reads TGTGCCAGCAGCTTCGGGACAGTTCAAGAGACCCAGTACTTC. Protein product: CASSFGTVQETQYF.

This chain joins TRBV5-1 and TRBJ2-7; no definite D call. Germline CDR1 and CDR2: SGHRS and YFSETQ. The ends were cut back, 4 bases at V and 2 bases at J, with 13 bases in the middle. The CDR3 spans 14 residues. The CDR3 DNA is TGCGCCAGCAGCGCCCAGGACGGACCCTACGAGCAGTACTTC. Translating it yields CASSAQDGPYEQYF.

With respect to this clone: Different DNA sequences within this sample yield the same CDR3. V usage is TRBV5-1 and J usage is TRBJ1-1; D gene unclear. Germline V CDR1 and CDR2: SGHRS, YFSETQ. V was pared by 0 bases and J by 5 bases, with 11 bases between. The CDR3 covers 14 residues. The CDR3 DNA reads as TGCGCCAGCAGCTTGGGTGTAGGGAATACTGAAGCTTTCTTT. Translated, it gives CASSLGVGNTEAFF. Supplemented by reference TRBV5-1 and TRBJ1-1, the full variable domain reads KAGVTQTPRYLIKTRGQQVTLSCSPISGHRSVSWYQQTPGQGLQFLFEYFSETQRNKGNFPGRFSGRQFSNSRSEMNVSTLELGDSALYLCASSLGVGNTEAFFGQGTRLTVV.

This clone has only a few counts. The genes are TRBV28 and TRBJ1-1; a weak D match, TRBD1 (5 bases). CDR1 MDHEN and CDR2 SYDVKM come from the germline V gene. The V end was cut by 7 bases, the J end by 1 base, with 16 bases between. This CDR3 has 15 amino acids. CDR3 nucleotides: TGTGCCAGCATAGGCGGGGCAACGGAGAACACTGAAGCTTTCTTT. It translates to CASIGGATENTEAFF.

This rearrangement joins TRBV5-1 to TRBJ2-7, with 7 bases that match TRBD2. The V gene's germline CDR1 is SGHRS and CDR2 YFSETQ. The CDR3 loop spans 14 amino acids. J lost 0 bases, V lost 4 bases, and 4 bases had no gene match. In DNA form, the CDR3 reads TGCGCCAGCAGCACTAGCGTATACTCCTACGAGCAGTACTTC. It is translated as CASSTSVYSYEQYF. The complete variable domain, with remaining parts taken from reference TRBV5-1 and TRBJ2-7, reads KAGVTQTPRYLIKTRGQQVTLSCSPISGHRSVSWYQQTPGQGLQFLFEYFSETQRNKGNFPGRFSGRQFSNSRSEMNVSTLELGDSALYLCASSTSVYSYEQYFGPGTRLTVT.

The V and J genes are TRBV5-8 and TRBJ2-3; D remains ambiguous. Trimming removed 8 bases from V and 1 base from J, with 14 bases in between. Germline V gene lookup returns CDR1 SGHTS and CDR2 YDEGEE. The CDR3 spans 14 residues. In DNA, the CDR3 is TGTGCCAGTAGATTGGGATCAGGCACAGATACGCAGTATTTT. It translates to CASRLGSGTDTQYF. The variable domain in full, with the rest retrieved from reference TRBV5-8 and TRBJ2-3, is EAGVTQSPTHLIKTRGQQATLRCSPISGHTSVYWYQQALGLGLQFLLWYDEGEERNRGNFPPRFSGRQFPNYSSELNVNALELEDSALYLCASRLGSGTDTQYFGPGTRLTVL.

Regarding this clone: This sample also contains other DNA sequences that code for the same CDR3. The gene calls are TRBV7-8 and TRBJ1-1, with 8 nucleotides matching TRBD1. V was clipped by 3 bases and J by 0 bases; unmatched bases: 0. Germline V gene data show CDR1 as SGHVS and CDR2 as FQNEAQ. The CDR3 is 14 residues long. In DNA, the CDR3 is TGTGCCAGCAGCTTGGGACAGGTGAACACTGAAGCTTTCTTT. Its protein product is CASSLGQVNTEAFF.

The chain has TRBV6-5 and TRBJ1-3; 8 bases map to TRBD1. Germline V gives CDR1 MNHEY, CDR2 SVGAGI. CDR3 size: 13 residues. V dropped 9 bases and J dropped 7; count of bases not matched to a gene: 8. The DNA of the CDR3 is TGTGCCAGTGCCCTGGACAGGGACAACACCATATATTTT. As protein: CASALDRDNTIYF.

J is TRBJ2-5 and V is TRBV4-2, with D tentatively TRBD1 or TRBD2 (5 bases each). Germline values: CDR1 LGHNA, CDR2 YNFKEQ. Trimming took off 1 base at V and 11 bases at J, with 17 bases between the two ends. This CDR3 spans 14 amino acids. The CDR3 coding sequence is TGTGCCAGCAGCCAAGGGACCGGGACGCTGGAGCAGTACTTC. It encodes CASSQGTGTLEQYF.

J is TRBJ2-3 and V is TRBV15, with a possible D match to TRBD2 (6 bases). V dropped 0 bases and J dropped 0 bases, with 13 bases sitting between them. This CDR3 is 17 amino acids long. Germline V gene sequence: CDR1 LNHNV, CDR2 YYDKDF (reference sequence). Here the CDR3 reads CATSRDRLAASTDTQYF. DNA of the CDR3: TGTGCCACCAGCAGAGATCGGTTAGCGGCTAGCACAGATACGCAGTATTTT.

The chain recombines TRBV9 with TRBJ1-1; D remains unclear. This CDR3 is 16 amino acids long. V was trimmed by 0 bases and J by 3 bases, leaving 15 bases between them. CDR1 is SGDLS, CDR2 YYNGEE, per germline. DNA of the CDR3: TGTGCCAGCAGCGTAGTCGGGCGGCCTTGGGACACTGAAGCTTTCTTT. Translation gives CASSVVGRPWDTEAFF.

This clone is a singleton in its sample. This chain links TRBV19 with TRBJ1-2; the match to TRBD1 covers 7 bases. The V and J ends lost 4 bases and 4 bases, in that order; junction bases with no gene match: 6. This CDR3 has 14 residues. CDR1 is LNHDA, CDR2 SQIVND, per germline (reference sequence). This CDR3 is CASSRDRPSYGYTF. For the CDR3, the DNA is TGTGCCAGTAGTAGGGACAGACCTTCCTATGGCTACACCTTC. Full variable domain (remainder filled in from reference TRBV19 and TRBJ1-2): DGGITQSPKYLFRKEGQNVTLSCEQNLNHDAMYWYRQDPGQGLRLIYYSQIVNDFQKGDIAEGYSVSREKKESFPLTVTSAQKNPTAFYLCASSRDRPSYGYTFGSGTRLTVV.

There are a few counts of this clone. The same CDR3 is also encoded by other DNA sequences in this sample. The chain couples TRBV5-1 to TRBJ1-1; D not resolved. This CDR3 comprises 13 residues. Germline-derived CDR1 and CDR2 are SGHRS and YFSETQ. The V and J ends lost 2 bases and 0 bases respectively, with 5 bases between them. CDR3 sequence (DNA): TGCGCCAGCAGCTTAGGTCTGAACACTGAAGCTTTCTTT. Its protein product is CASSLGLNTEAFF.